This TCR beta chain was sequenced during a study of T cells in women clearing cervical HPV infection. Study overall: Women with histologically confirmed HPV16-related CIN3 or worse, 2 with invasive cancer, served as cases. Control women cleared a single incident HPV16 infection within 12 months.

The data were produced by immunoSEQ multiplex PCR, yet TCRdb's version contains in-frame clones alone and is incomplete. The sample's table shows 20,000 to 30,000 clones. CDR3 length: 16 amino acids. Losses at the gene ends were 2 bases for V and 0 bases for J; bases not matched to a gene: 4. The germline CDR1 and CDR2 sequences are MGHRA and YSYEKL. Study-wide points: Effector/memory and HPV-specific T cells were not isolated, and association timing is unknown. CIN3+ cases had significantly higher TCR repertoire richness than controls, but evenness did not differ.

A word on this clone: Its matching antigen is unknown. The read finishes 3 residues shy of the CDR3 end, and the germline J gene is used to complete it.

This sequence originates from a woman aged 18 to 75 with a cervical HPV16 infection that either progressed to CIN3+ or cleared (not recorded which). Sample: blood buffy coat. This chain connects TRBV4-1 to TRBJ2-1; 7 nucleotides match TRBD2. The CDR3 sequence is CASSQSSGYSYNEQFF. CDR3 DNA (partial): TGCGCCAGCAGCCAATCTAGCGGTTACTCCTACAATGAG.